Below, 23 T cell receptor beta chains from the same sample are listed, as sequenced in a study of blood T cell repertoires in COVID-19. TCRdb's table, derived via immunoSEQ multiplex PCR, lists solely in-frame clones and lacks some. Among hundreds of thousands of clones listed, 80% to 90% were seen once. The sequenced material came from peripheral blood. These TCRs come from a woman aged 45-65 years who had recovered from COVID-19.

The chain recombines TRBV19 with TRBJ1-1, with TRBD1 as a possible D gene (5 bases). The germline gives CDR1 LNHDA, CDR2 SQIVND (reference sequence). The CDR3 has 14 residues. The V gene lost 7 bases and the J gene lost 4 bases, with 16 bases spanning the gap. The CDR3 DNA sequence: TGTGCCAGTACTTCCGGGCCGGGACTCACTGAAGCTTTCTTT. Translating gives CASTSGPGLTEAFF.

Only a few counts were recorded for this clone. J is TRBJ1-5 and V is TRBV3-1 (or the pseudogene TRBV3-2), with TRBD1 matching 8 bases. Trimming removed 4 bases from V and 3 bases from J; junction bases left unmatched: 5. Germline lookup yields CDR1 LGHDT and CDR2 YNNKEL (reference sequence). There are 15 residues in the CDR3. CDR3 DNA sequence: TGTGCCAGCAGCCTTAGACAGGGGTACAATCAGCCCCAGCATTTT. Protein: CASSLRQGYNQPQHF.

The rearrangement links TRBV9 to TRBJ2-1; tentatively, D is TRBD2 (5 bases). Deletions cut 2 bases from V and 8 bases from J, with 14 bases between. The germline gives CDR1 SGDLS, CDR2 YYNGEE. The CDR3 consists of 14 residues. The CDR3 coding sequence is TGTGCCAGCAGCGTCGAGGGAAATTTCTATGAGCAGTTCTTC. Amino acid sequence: CASSVEGNFYEQFF.

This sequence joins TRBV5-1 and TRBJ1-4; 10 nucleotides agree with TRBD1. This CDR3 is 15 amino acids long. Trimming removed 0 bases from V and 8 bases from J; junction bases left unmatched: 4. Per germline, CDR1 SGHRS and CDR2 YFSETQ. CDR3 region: CASSLAGQGREKLFF. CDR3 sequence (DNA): TGCGCCAGCAGCTTGGCGGGACAGGGGAGGGAAAAACTGTTTTTT.

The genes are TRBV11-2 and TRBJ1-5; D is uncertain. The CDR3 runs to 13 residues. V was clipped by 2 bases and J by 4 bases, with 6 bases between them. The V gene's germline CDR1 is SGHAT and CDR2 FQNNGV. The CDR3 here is CASSLRGNQPQHF. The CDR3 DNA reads TGTGCCAGCAGCTTACGCGGGAATCAGCCCCAGCATTTT.

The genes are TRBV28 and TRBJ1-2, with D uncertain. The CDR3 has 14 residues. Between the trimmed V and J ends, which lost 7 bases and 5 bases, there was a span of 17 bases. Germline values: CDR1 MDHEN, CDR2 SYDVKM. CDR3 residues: CASIPPGDNYGYTF. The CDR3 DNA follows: TGTGCCAGCATTCCCCCCGGGGATAATTATGGCTACACCTTC.

CDR3 DNA: TGTGCCAGCAGCAGGACAGGCTACGAGCAGTACTTC. This encodes CASSRTGYEQYF. The V call is TRBV25-1, the J call TRBJ2-7; 7 nucleotides line up with TRBD1. CDR3 size: 12 residues. The germline gives CDR1 MGHDK, CDR2 SYGVNS. Unmatched junction bases numbered 2, after V lost 6 bases and J lost 3 bases.

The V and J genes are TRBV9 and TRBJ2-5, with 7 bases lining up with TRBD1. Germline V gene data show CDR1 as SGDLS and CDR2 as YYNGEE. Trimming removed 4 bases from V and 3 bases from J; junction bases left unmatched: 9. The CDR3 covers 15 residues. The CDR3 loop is CASSTTGTEKETQYF. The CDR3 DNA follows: TGTGCCAGCAGCACCACCGGGACAGAGAAAGAGACCCAGTACTTC.

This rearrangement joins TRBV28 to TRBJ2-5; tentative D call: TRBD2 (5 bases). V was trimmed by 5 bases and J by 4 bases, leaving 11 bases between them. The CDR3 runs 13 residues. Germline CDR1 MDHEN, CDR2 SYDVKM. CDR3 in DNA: TGTGCCAGCAGTGTCACCGGAGGAGAGACCCAGTACTTC. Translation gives CASSVTGGETQYF. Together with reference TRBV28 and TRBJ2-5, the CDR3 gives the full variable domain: DVKVTQSSRYLVKRTGEKVFLECVQDMDHENMFWYRQDPGLGLRLIYFSYDVKMKEKGDIPEGYSVSREKKERFSLILESASTNQTSMYLCASSVTGGETQYFGPGTRLLVL.

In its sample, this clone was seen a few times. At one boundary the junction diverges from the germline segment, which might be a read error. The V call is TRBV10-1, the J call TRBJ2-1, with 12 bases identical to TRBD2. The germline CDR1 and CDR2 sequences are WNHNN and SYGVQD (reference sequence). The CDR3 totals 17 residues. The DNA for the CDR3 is TGCGCCAGCAGTGAGTCTAGGCTAGCGGGGGGGCAGATCCCCCTGCTCTTC. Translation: CASSESRLAGGQIPLLF.

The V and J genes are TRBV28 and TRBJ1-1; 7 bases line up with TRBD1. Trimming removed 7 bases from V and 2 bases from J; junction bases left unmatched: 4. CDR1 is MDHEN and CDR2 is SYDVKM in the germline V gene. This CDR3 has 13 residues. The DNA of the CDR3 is TGTGCCAGCACCCGAGGGGGCAACACTGAAGCTTTCTTT. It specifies CASTRGGNTEAFF.

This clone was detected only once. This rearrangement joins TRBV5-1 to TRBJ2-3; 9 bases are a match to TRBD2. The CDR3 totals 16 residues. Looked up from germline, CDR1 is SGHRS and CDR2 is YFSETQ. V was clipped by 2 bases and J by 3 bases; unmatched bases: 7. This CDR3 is CASSLGNSGSTDTQYF. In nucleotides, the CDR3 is TGCGCCAGCAGCTTAGGGAATAGCGGGAGTACAGATACGCAGTATTTT.

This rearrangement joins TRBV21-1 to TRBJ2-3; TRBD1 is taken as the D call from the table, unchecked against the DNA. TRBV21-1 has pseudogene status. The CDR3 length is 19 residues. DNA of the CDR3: TGTGCCAGCAGCAAACCCGAAACAGGGGGCTTTAGGTGCACAGATACGCAGTATTTT. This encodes CASSKPETGGFRCTDTQYF.

This chain's CDR3 is CASSAGVNTEAFF. CDR3 in DNA: TGTGCCAGCAGCGCAGGGGTTAACACTGAAGCTTTCTTT. This chain connects TRBV28 to TRBJ1-1, with a weak D call TRBD1 (6 bases). Trimming removed 6 bases from V and 2 bases from J, with 10 bases in between. The CDR3 consists of 13 residues. Germline V gene lookup returns CDR1 MDHEN and CDR2 SYDVKM.

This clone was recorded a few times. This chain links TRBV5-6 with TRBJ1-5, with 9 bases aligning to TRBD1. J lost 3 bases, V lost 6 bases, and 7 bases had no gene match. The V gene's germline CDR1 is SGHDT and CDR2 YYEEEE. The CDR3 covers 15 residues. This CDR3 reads CASTMGQGYNQPQHF. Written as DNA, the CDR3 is TGTGCCAGCACCATGGGACAGGGATACAATCAGCCCCAGCATTTT.

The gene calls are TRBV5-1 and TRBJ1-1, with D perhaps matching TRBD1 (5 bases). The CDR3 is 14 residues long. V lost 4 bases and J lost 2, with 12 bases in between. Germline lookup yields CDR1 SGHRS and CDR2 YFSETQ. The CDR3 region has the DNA TGCGCCAGCAGCACCTCGACAGTAAACACTGAAGCTTTCTTT. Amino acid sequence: CASSTSTVNTEAFF.

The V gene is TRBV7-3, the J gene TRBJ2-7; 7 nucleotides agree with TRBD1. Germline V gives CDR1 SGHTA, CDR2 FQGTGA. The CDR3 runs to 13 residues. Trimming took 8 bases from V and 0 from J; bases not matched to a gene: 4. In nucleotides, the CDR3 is TGTGCCAGCTCCAGGGGGATCTCCTACGAGCAGTACTTC. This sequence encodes CASSRGISYEQYF.

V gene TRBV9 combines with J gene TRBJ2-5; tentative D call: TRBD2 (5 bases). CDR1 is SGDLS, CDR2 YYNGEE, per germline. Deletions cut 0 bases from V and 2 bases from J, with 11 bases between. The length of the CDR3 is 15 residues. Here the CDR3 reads CASSVGSGSQETQYF. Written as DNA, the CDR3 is TGTGCCAGCAGCGTAGGTTCGGGGTCACAAGAGACCCAGTACTTC.

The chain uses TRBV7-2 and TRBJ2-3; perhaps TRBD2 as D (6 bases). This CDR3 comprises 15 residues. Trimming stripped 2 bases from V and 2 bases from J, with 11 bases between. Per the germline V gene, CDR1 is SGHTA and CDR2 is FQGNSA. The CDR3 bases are TGTGCCAGCAGCTTATTGGGGGGACCCACAGATACGCAGTATTTT. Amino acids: CASSLLGGPTDTQYF.

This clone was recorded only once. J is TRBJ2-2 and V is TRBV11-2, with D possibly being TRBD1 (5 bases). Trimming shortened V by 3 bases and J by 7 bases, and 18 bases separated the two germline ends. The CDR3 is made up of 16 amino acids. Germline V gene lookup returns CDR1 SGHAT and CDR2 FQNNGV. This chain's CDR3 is CASSLYDSSLSGELFF. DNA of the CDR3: TGTGCCAGCAGCTTGTACGACAGTAGCTTAAGCGGGGAGCTGTTTTTT.

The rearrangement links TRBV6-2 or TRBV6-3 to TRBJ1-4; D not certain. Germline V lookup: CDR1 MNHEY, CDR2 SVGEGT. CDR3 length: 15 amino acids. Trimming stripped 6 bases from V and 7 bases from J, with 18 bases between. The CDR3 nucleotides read TGTGCCAGCAGCCGGACTTACCCATCACTTGAAAAACTGTTTTTT. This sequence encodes CASSRTYPSLEKLFF.

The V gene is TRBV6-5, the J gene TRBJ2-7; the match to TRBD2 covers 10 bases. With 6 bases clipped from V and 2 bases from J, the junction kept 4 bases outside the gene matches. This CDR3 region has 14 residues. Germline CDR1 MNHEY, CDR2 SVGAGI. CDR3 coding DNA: TGTGCCAGCAGGGCCCTAGCGGGAGCCTACGAGCAGTACTTC. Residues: CASRALAGAYEQYF.

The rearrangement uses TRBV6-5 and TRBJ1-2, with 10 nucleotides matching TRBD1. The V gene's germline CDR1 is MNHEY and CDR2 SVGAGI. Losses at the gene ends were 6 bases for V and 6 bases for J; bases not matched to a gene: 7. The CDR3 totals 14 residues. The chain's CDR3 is CASRPGTGVDGYTF. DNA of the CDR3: TGTGCCAGCAGACCCGGGACAGGGGTTGATGGCTACACCTTC.